These 3 T cell receptor beta chains share one sample of origin, sequenced in a study of blood T cell repertoires in COVID-19. Method: immunoSEQ multiplex PCR; TCRdb's copy keeps in-frame clones and lacks some. This sample has 80,000 to 100,000 clones; roughly 90% occur once, and the top ten carry roughly 3.1%. Specimen: peripheral blood. The receptors originated from a woman between 45 and 60 years old with active or convalescent COVID-19.

The rearrangement joins TRBV6-1 to TRBJ2-7; D remains ambiguous. Germline V lookup: CDR1 MNHNS, CDR2 SASEGT. V gave up 3 bases and J gave up 1 base, with 7 bases separating them. This CDR3 spans 13 amino acids. CDR3: CASSEAASYEQYF. The DNA of the CDR3 is TGTGCCAGCAGTGAGGCGGCTTCCTACGAGCAGTACTTC.

Of note for this clone: The sample has other DNA sequences that encode this CDR3 too. Here the CDR3 reads CASSLDGYGYTF. The CDR3 DNA is TGTGCCAGCAGCTTGGACGGGTATGGCTACACCTTC. This rearrangement joins TRBV5-4 to TRBJ1-2; D not certain. Trimming removed 0 bases at V and 5 bases at J, with 5 bases between. The CDR3 covers 12 residues. The germline CDR1 and CDR2 sequences are SGHNT and YYREEE (reference sequence).

The chain combines TRBV15 with TRBJ2-3; D is ambiguous. The CDR3 length is 16 residues. V was shortened by 0 bases and J by 2 bases, with 12 bases between the two germline ends. Germline CDR1 and CDR2: LNHNV and YYDKDF (reference sequence). The CDR3 DNA reads TGTGCCACCAGCAGAGATCTTGCGGTAGTCACAGATACGCAGTATTTT. This translates into CATSRDLAVVTDTQYF. Full variable domain (remainder filled in from reference TRBV15 and TRBJ2-3): DAMVIQNPRYQVTQFGKPVTLSCSQTLNHNVMYWYQQKSSQAPKLLFHYYDKDFNNEADTPDNFQSRRPNTSFCFLDIRSPGLGDTAMYLCATSRDLAVVTDTQYFGPGTRLTVL.